These 29 T cell receptor beta chains were all obtained from the same sample, sequenced in a study of blood T cell repertoires in COVID-19 (dated by TCRdb to 2020 to 2021). Libraries were prepared through the immunoSEQ multiplex PCR assay. In its TCRdb copy, this immuneACCESS table keeps in-frame sequences only and misses some clones. Where compared with another copy, unresolved V genes explain less than half of these, and the others have no known cause. The sample contains 99,000 or so clones, roughly 85% of them found a single time. The top ten clones comprise roughly 15% of the sample. Specimen: peripheral blood. These receptors were obtained from a woman aged 80 or over with acute or convalescent COVID-19.

V gene TRBV2 combines with J gene TRBJ2-5, with TRBD2 matching over 8 bases. The V gene end was trimmed by 6 bases and the J gene end by 7 bases; junction bases not matched to a gene: 10. This CDR3 contains 14 residues. Germline loops: CDR1 SNHLY, CDR2 FYNNEI. The DNA for the CDR3 is TGTGCCAGCAGCTATTACGGGAGGGACGGGACCCAGTACTTC. This translates into CASSYYGRDGTQYF.

This clone was detected only once. The chain joins TRBV27 to TRBJ2-5, with TRBD2 matching over 7 bases. The germline V gene has CDR1 MNHEY and CDR2 SMNVEV (reference sequence). Germline trimming cut 4 bases from V and 5 bases from J; bases unmatched to any gene: 10. This CDR3 has 15 amino acids. CDR3 sequence: CASSWGEGAEETQYF. The CDR3 coding sequence is TGTGCCAGCAGTTGGGGGGAGGGAGCGGAGGAGACCCAGTACTTC.

This clone was observed at least ten times. The V and J genes are TRBV5-6 and TRBJ1-2, with TRBD1 matching over 7 bases. Germline V CDR1 and CDR2: SGHDT, YYEEEE. The CDR3 is 14 amino acids. V was clipped by 4 bases and J by 2 bases; unmatched bases: 5. The CDR3 loop reads CASSPAGQNYGYTF. CDR3 nucleotides: TGTGCCAGCAGCCCGGCGGGACAGAACTATGGCTACACCTTC.

The V and J genes are TRBV29-1 and TRBJ1-2; D is unclear. Trimming cost V 4 bases and J 3 bases, with 6 bases left between them. The V gene's germline CDR1 is SQVTM and CDR2 ANQGSEA. This CDR3 contains 11 residues. As DNA, the CDR3 is TGCAGCGTTGCTATTGACTATGGCTACACCTTC. Translating gives CSVAIDYGYTF.

The J gene is TRBJ1-2, the V gene TRBV2; D might be TRBD1 (6 bases). The CDR3 has 14 amino acids. Germline-derived CDR1 and CDR2 are SNHLY and FYNNEI. Trimming took 6 bases from V and 4 from J, leaving 15 bases between them. In nucleotides, the CDR3 is TGTGCCAGCAGACGGACAGTCTTGGGCTATGGCTACACCTTC. Amino acids: CASRRTVLGYGYTF.

This rearrangement joins TRBV2 to TRBJ1-3; tentative D call: TRBD1 (5 bases). Germline V lookup: CDR1 SNHLY, CDR2 FYNNEI. V lost 4 bases to trimming and J lost 3 bases, with 10 bases between them. The CDR3 extends over 14 amino acids. CDR3 DNA: TGTGCCAGCAGTGGTCAGGGAGGTGGAAACACCATATATTTT. Protein sequence: CASSGQGGGNTIYF.

The rearrangement uses TRBV15 and TRBJ1-4; possible D gene TRBD1, 6 bases. Germline loops: CDR1 LNHNV, CDR2 YYDKDF (reference sequence). V was trimmed by 0 bases and J by 5 bases, leaving 19 bases between them. CDR3 size: 18 residues. CDR3 in DNA: TGTGCCACCAGCAGAGATAGAACAGGGAGGGGGATAAATGAAAAACTGTTTTTT. This sequence encodes CATSRDRTGRGINEKLFF.

The V call is TRBV4-3, the J call TRBJ2-1, with TRBD2 matching 9 bases. Germline CDR1 is LGHNA and CDR2 is YSLEER. The CDR3 has 15 residues. Unmatched junction bases numbered 10, after V lost 4 bases and J lost 9 bases. The CDR3 here is CASSRRLAEGIEQFF. The CDR3 DNA reads as TGCGCCAGCAGCCGGCGACTAGCGGAGGGGATTGAGCAGTTCTTC.

This chain links TRBV19 with TRBJ1-5; D unclear. The V end was cut by 1 base, the J end by 4 bases, with 14 bases between. The CDR3 spans 16 residues. CDR1 and CDR2 (germline): LNHDA, SQIVND (reference sequence). This chain's CDR3 is CASSIGGPLANQPQHF. The CDR3 region has the DNA TGTGCCAGTAGTATAGGTGGGCCATTGGCGAATCAGCCCCAGCATTTT.

The chain has TRBV10-2 and TRBJ1-3; D remains unclear. Trimming cost V 4 bases and J 0 bases, with 16 bases left between them. The CDR3 is made up of 17 amino acids. The V gene's germline CDR1 is WSHSY and CDR2 SAAADI. As DNA, the CDR3 is TGCGCCAGCAGTGGACGGACGGACGGACTCTCTGGAAACACCATATATTTT. Its protein is CASSGRTDGLSGNTIYF.

The chain recombines TRBV4-3 with TRBJ1-6; D unresolved. The V end was cut by 0 bases, the J end by 6 bases, with 18 bases between. CDR1 LGHNA and CDR2 YSLEER come from the germline V gene. CDR3 length equals 18 residues. DNA for the CDR3: TGCGCCAGCAGCCAAGATGTCCCCCAGACATTAGTTAATTCACCCCTCCACTTT. This codes for CASSQDVPQTLVNSPLHF.

A few counts support this clone. This sequence joins TRBV7-2 and TRBJ2-1, with 9 bases matching TRBD2. The CDR3 extends over 13 amino acids. CDR1 SGHTA and CDR2 FQGNSA come from the germline V gene. Losses at the gene ends were 6 bases for V and 9 bases for J; bases not matched to a gene: 6. CDR3 loop: CASRGTSLGEQFF. The CDR3 DNA sequence: TGTGCCAGCAGGGGGACTAGCTTGGGTGAGCAGTTCTTC.

The gene calls are TRBV10-3 and TRBJ2-5, with TRBD2 matching over 8 bases. Germline values: CDR1 ENHRY, CDR2 SYGVKD. The CDR3 is 15 amino acids. J gave up 4 bases and V 2 bases, and 6 bases lay outside the gene matches. The CDR3 loop is CAISEKAGVGETQYF. CDR3 sequence (DNA): TGTGCCATCAGTGAGAAAGCGGGAGTGGGAGAGACCCAGTACTTC.

V and J are TRBV5-1 and TRBJ2-1; 7 bases map to TRBD1. V trimming: 3 bases; J trimming: 8 bases; junction bases outside the gene matches: 11. CDR3 length: 15 amino acids. CDR1 SGHRS and CDR2 YFSETQ come from the germline V gene. The CDR3 is CASSSRQGQGDEQFF. The DNA for the CDR3 is TGCGCCAGCAGCTCCCGACAGGGTCAGGGTGATGAGCAGTTCTTC.

The chain combines TRBV19 with TRBJ2-5; 9 nucleotides align to TRBD1. Germline V lookup: CDR1 LNHDA, CDR2 SQIVND (reference sequence). V lost 7 bases to trimming and J lost 4 bases; unmatched junction nucleotides: 13. This CDR3 is 16 amino acids long. The CDR3 bases are TGTGCCAGTACCCCAGCCCGGACAGGGGAGGGAGAGACCCAGTACTTC. Residues: CASTPARTGEGETQYF.

The rearrangement uses TRBV2 and TRBJ2-2; 13 bases are shared with TRBD2. Unmatched junction bases numbered 4, after V lost 5 bases and J lost 7 bases. Per germline, CDR1 SNHLY and CDR2 FYNNEI. The CDR3 contains 15 residues. The CDR3 nucleotides read TGTGCCAGCAGTCGACTAGCGGGAGGTGGCGGGGAGCTGTTTTTT. It codes for CASSRLAGGGGELFF.

The chain joins TRBV4-1 to TRBJ2-1; 7 bases agree with TRBD2. The V segment lost 0 bases and the J segment 7 bases; nucleotides outside the gene matches: 6. Per germline, CDR1 MGHRA and CDR2 YSYEKL. This CDR3 comprises 15 residues. CDR3 sequence (DNA): TGCGCCAGCAGCCAAGAAGGGACTACTAAGAATGAGCAGTTCTTC. Residues: CASSQEGTTKNEQFF.

The CDR3 here is CASSRAGLNEKLFF. CDR3 nucleotide sequence: TGTGCCAGCTCCCGGGCGGGCCTTAATGAAAAACTGTTTTTT. The chain recombines TRBV28 with TRBJ1-4; no firm D call. Trimming shortened V by 8 bases and J by 4 bases, and 14 bases separated the two germline ends. The CDR3 loop spans 14 amino acids. Germline-derived CDR1 and CDR2 are MDHEN and SYDVKM.

The rearrangement links TRBV24-1 to TRBJ2-5; D is perhaps TRBD2 (5 bases). V lost 5 bases and J lost 4, with 19 bases in between. The CDR3 consists of 16 residues. Germline CDR1 KGHDR, CDR2 SFDVKD. The CDR3 protein is CATSALGALEGETQYF. CDR3 DNA sequence: TGTGCCACCAGTGCGTTAGGAGCCTTAGAGGGAGAGACCCAGTACTTC.

In this sample, this clone turned up a few times. V usage is TRBV27 and J usage is TRBJ1-5; D gene unclear. There are 15 residues in the CDR3. V lost 2 bases and J lost 0, with 8 bases in between. CDR1 MNHEY and CDR2 SMNVEV come from the germline V gene (reference sequence). The CDR3 reads CASSLRRDSNQPQHF. CDR3 bases: TGTGCCAGCAGTTTAAGGAGGGATAGCAATCAGCCCCAGCATTTT.

The chain combines TRBV7-9 with TRBJ1-1, with TRBD1 identical over 10 bases. CDR3 length: 12 amino acids. Germline CDR1 and CDR2: SEHNR and FQNEAQ (reference sequence). V trimming: 3 bases; J trimming: 11 bases; junction bases outside the gene matches: 3. The CDR3 DNA reads TGTGCCAGCAGCTTGGAGGACAGGGGGGCTTTCTTT. This codes for CASSLEDRGAFF. The whole variable domain, filled in from reference TRBV7-9 and TRBJ1-1, reads DTGVSQNPRHKITKRGQNVTFRCDPISEHNRLYWYRQTLGQGPEFLTYFQNEAQLEKSRLLSDRFSAERPKGSFSTLEIQRTEQGDSAMYLCASSLEDRGAFFGQGTRLTVV.

This clone turned up a few times. The chain joins TRBV5-8 to TRBJ2-3; 8 nucleotides match TRBD1. Germline CDR1 SGHTS, CDR2 YDEGEE. The CDR3 consists of 17 residues. V was pared by 4 bases and J by 7 bases, with 17 bases of the junction left unmatched. The CDR3 DNA is TGTGCCAGCAGCCCGTTCTTAGACAGGGGACCTACTTATACGCAGTATTTT. It yields the protein CASSPFLDRGPTYTQYF.

The V call is TRBV6-5, the J call TRBJ2-6, with D possibly matching TRBD1 (5 bases). The germline gives CDR1 MNHEY, CDR2 SVGAGI. V was trimmed by 5 bases and J by 9 bases, leaving 17 bases between them. The CDR3 sequence is 15 residues long. The CDR3 nucleotides read TGTGCCAGCAGTCGGACACGAGATGAATACAACGTCCTGACTTTC. It specifies CASSRTRDEYNVLTF.

V gene TRBV5-1 combines with J gene TRBJ2-1; tentatively, D is TRBD1 (7 bases). The CDR3 runs to 15 residues. From germline, CDR1 is SGHRS and CDR2 YFSETQ. V lost 6 bases to trimming and J lost 7 bases, with 20 bases between them. The CDR3 nucleotides are TGCGCCAGCACTTATGGCGACAGGGAGGTGAATGAGCAGTTCTTC. It yields the protein CASTYGDREVNEQFF.

V gene TRBV7-2 combines with J gene TRBJ2-5; 14 bases are a match to TRBD2. Trimming removed 5 bases from V and 6 bases from J; junction bases left unmatched: 8. CDR3 length: 16 amino acids. Germline CDR1 SGHTA, CDR2 FQGNSA. In DNA, the CDR3 is TGTGCCAGCAGCCTTACCGGGACTAGCGGGAGTCAGACCCAGTACTTC. Protein product: CASSLTGTSGSQTQYF.

The V and J genes are TRBV5-4 and TRBJ1-1; D possibly corresponds to TRBD1 (6 bases). The CDR3 is 14 residues long. The V gene's germline CDR1 is SGHNT and CDR2 YYREEE (reference sequence). V was shortened by 4 bases and J by 0 bases, with 10 bases between the two germline ends. The CDR3, as DNA: TGTGCCAGCAGCCCAGGACAGATGAACACTGAAGCTTTCTTT. Residues: CASSPGQMNTEAFF.

The CDR3 protein is CASSRDRGNTGELFF. The CDR3 bases are TGTGCCAGCAGCCGGGACAGGGGGAACACCGGGGAGCTGTTTTTT. The V and J genes are TRBV2 and TRBJ2-2; 10 bases match TRBD1. The CDR3 runs 15 residues. CDR1 SNHLY and CDR2 FYNNEI come from the germline V gene. The V gene end was trimmed by 6 bases and the J gene end by 1 base; junction bases not matched to a gene: 2.

This rearrangement joins TRBV29-1 to TRBJ1-1; maybe TRBD1 (5 bases). Germline values: CDR1 SQVTM, CDR2 ANQGSEA. The CDR3 sequence is 12 residues long. V was trimmed by 6 bases and J by 5 bases, leaving 13 bases between them. The CDR3 DNA is TGCAGCGTCTCCTCAGGGCCAACTGAAGCTTTCTTT. It specifies CSVSSGPTEAFF.

The chain is built from TRBV5-1 and TRBJ2-1, with unresolved D. Trimming removed 0 bases from V and 5 bases from J, with 6 bases in between. This CDR3 has 13 amino acids. Germline CDR1 SGHRS, CDR2 YFSETQ. The CDR3 DNA sequence: TGCGCCAGCAGCTTGGCGGTAAACAATGAGCAGTTCTTC. Its protein product is CASSLAVNNEQFF. Full variable domain (missing parts from reference TRBV5-1 and TRBJ2-1): KAGVTQTPRYLIKTRGQQVTLSCSPISGHRSVSWYQQTPGQGLQFLFEYFSETQRNKGNFPGRFSGRQFSNSRSEMNVSTLELGDSALYLCASSLAVNNEQFFGPGTRLTVL.